This T cell receptor (beta chain) was identified in a study of T-cell memory formation after mild COVID-19. Whole-study context: The two donors had largely donor-specific TCR clusters.

The CDR3 is made up of 14 amino acids. Trimming took off 4 bases at V and 7 bases at J, with 14 bases between the two ends. The germline V gene has CDR1 SGHDN and CDR2 FVKESK. Whole-study findings and limits: Chiefly within CM and EM were the contracting CD4+ clones; CD8+ ones were within EMRA. Some clones that responded turned up in pre-infection memory, which suggests that cross-reactive memory joined in.

Researchers used 5'RACE with constant-segment primers to make TCR alpha and TCR beta cDNA libraries that carry sample barcodes and UMIs. TCRdb called the 5' RACE reads again in MiXCR, with one record for every CDR3 protein. The sample holds fewer than 700,000 distinct CDR3 sequences, approximately 19% seen once. This clonotype turned up a few times. Its cognate antigen is unknown. The J gene is TRBJ2-1, the V gene TRBV14, with no clear D. The receptor was derived from an adult woman who had mild COVID-19 (a few samples of this study predate the infection). Cell type and time point are not known. Source material: PBMCs or a T cell subset sorted from them (not recorded which). The CDR3 DNA follows: TGTGCCAGCAGCCTTTTAAGGTCCGTGAATGAGCAGTTCTTC. This codes for CASSLLRSVNEQFF.